This T cell receptor beta chain was captured in a study of blood T cells in healthy people across ages. General study findings and limits: Long-lived and aged donors differed, with more naive CD4+ cells and higher diversity in the long-lived.

Combining a sample-barcoded 5' primer with a J-beta primer mix, a second PCR ran for 7 to 11 cycles. TCRdb reanalysed the 5' RACE reads using MiXCR and keeps one entry per CDR3 protein. Of 700,000 to 850,000 distinct CDR3 sequences in the sample, 53% were seen once. This clonotype was counted once. Its antigen is currently unknown. This receptor was identified in a man aged 80 or over in good health. Sequencing was done on a sample of blood.

CDR3 amino acids: CAISAGLTIDEQYF. The CDR3 DNA is TGTGCCATCAGTGCGGGGCTGACGATCGACGAGCAGTACTTC. The chain links TRBV10-3 to TRBJ2-5; D tentatively reads TRBD1 or TRBD2 (5 bases each). The J call may be mistaken, given a closer DNA end match to TRBJ2-7. The V gene's germline CDR1 is ENHRY and CDR2 SYGVKD. The CDR3 consists of 14 residues.